Reported below is one TCR beta chain. Its target is unknown. The CDR3 extends over 18 amino acids. Germline CDR1 reads SGHDN; CDR2 reads FVKESK. Germline trimming cut 0 bases from V and 2 bases from J; bases unmatched to any gene: 9. The entry originates in a study of OX40 agonist ivuxolimab in advanced cancers. Turning to the study itself: The eligibility criteria allowed prior anti-PD-1, anti-PD-L1 or anti-CTLA-4 therapy, and around 40% had some. Points from the study as a whole: In CD8+ T cells, expanded clones were on average more numerous than in CD4+.

Repertoires were generated with immunoSEQ multiplex PCR, while TCRdb's copy carries only in-frame clones and drops some. Among approximately 70,000 clones listed, roughly 80% were seen once. This chain joins TRBV14 and TRBJ2-3, with 9 bases aligning to TRBD2. This TCR derives from an adult with an advanced solid tumor such as melanoma, head and neck, liver or kidney cancer. Sequenced here: CD4+ or CD8+ T cells sorted from blood, sampled in a trial of the OX40 agonist ivuxolimab. In DNA, the CDR3 is TGTGCCAGCAGCCAAGATGAGGGGCAGCGGGGGGCCACAGATACGCAGTATTTT. This gives the protein CASSQDEGQRGATDTQYF.